This T cell receptor beta chain is from a study of OX40 agonist ivuxolimab in advanced cancers. The overall study: From 23 to 79 years was the age range, with a mean of roughly 64 years, and around 83% were male. General study findings and limits: Both CD4+ and CD8+ T cell populations in blood had undergone clonal expansion by week 6 at 0.1 to 3.0 mg/kg.

No patient had autoimmune disease or received systemic immunosuppression. Sampling times: baseline, cycle 4 day 1, cycle 7 day 1. As concerns this clone: Its matching antigen is unknown.

Germline CDR1 SGHAT, CDR2 FQNNGV. The CDR3 has 17 amino acids. Deletions cut 1 base from V and 3 bases from J, with 17 bases between. This table comes from immunoSEQ multiplex PCR, and its TCRdb copy is limited to in-frame clones, with some not included. The sample lists approximately 8,000 clones, 55% to 85% occurring once. The origin of this receptor is an adult with an advanced solid tumor such as melanoma, head and neck, liver or kidney cancer. The specimen comprised CD4+ or CD8+ T cells sorted from blood, sampled in a trial of the OX40 agonist ivuxolimab. The rearrangement links TRBV11-2 to TRBJ2-3; either TRBD1 or TRBD2 may fit D (5 bases each). Written as DNA, the CDR3 is TGTGCCAGCAGCTTAGTGGGATGGGGACCCCTGACAGATACGCAGTATTTT. Its protein is CASSLVGWGPLTDTQYF.